This T cell receptor (beta chain) stems from a study of T-cell reconstitution after alpha-beta-depleted transplantation in children. Overall study findings and caveats: Reportedly, only several hundred clones from non-depleted graft cells drove alpha-beta T-cell counts at about two months. Diversity of TCRbeta at day 60 was high in some patients, arising from surviving recipient T cells and thymic progenitors. One year post-transplant, T-cell counts and diversity were largely derived from T cells produced anew.

V gave up 3 bases and J gave up 5 bases, with 10 bases separating them. CDR1 and CDR2 from the germline V gene are SEHNR and FQNEAQ (reference sequence). The CDR3 consists of 13 residues. Unique molecular identifiers were incorporated during preparation of the TCRbeta library. TCRdb reprocessed the PCR reads via MiXCR and lists one record per CDR3 protein. The table lists about 980,000 distinct CDR3 sequences, about 30% of them singletons. This clonotype came up a few times. Its specificity is unknown. This clonotype was sampled from a boy in the first two years of life who had a stem cell transplant for SCID, so the T cells may come from the graft donor. Sample: PBMCs, mostly from graft donor cells, taken 360 days after TCRalphabeta/CD19-depleted stem cell transplant. This chain joins TRBV7-9 and TRBJ2-5; no clear D. The chain's CDR3 is CASSFLGWETQYF. CDR3 bases: TGTGCCAGCAGCTTCCTCGGCTGGGAGACCCAGTACTTC.